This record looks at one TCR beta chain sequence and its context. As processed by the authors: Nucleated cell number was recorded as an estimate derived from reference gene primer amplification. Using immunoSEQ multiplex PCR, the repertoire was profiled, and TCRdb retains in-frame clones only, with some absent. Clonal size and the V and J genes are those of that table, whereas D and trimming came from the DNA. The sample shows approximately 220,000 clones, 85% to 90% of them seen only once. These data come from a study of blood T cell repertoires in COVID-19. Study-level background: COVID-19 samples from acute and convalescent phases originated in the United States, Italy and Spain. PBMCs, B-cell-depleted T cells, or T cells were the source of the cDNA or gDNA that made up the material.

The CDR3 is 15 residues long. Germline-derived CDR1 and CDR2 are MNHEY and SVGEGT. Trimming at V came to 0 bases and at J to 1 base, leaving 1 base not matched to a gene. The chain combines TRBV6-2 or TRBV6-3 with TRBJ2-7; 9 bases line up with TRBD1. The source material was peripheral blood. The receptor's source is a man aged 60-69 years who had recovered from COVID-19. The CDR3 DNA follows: TGTGCCAGCAGTTACTCGACAGGGGGATCCTACGAGCAGTACTTC. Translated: CASSYSTGGSYEQYF.